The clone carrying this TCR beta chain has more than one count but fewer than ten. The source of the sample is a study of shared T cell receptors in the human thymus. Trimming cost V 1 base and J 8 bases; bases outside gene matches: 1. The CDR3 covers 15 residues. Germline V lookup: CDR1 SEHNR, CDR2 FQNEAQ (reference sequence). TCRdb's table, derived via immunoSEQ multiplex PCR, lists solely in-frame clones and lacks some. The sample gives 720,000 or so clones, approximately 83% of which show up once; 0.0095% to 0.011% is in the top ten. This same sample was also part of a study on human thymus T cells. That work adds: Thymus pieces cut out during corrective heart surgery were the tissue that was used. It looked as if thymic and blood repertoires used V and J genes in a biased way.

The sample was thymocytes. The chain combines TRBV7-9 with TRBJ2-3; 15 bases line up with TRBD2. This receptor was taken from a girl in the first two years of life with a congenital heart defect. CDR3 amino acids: CASSLGGLAGGTQYF. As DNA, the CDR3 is TGTGCCAGCAGCTTAGGGGGACTAGCGGGGGGTACGCAGTATTTT.